This T cell receptor beta chain was recorded in a study of shared clonotypes between healthy human individuals. Broader study findings: Generation probabilities of non-shared clonotypes were lower (relative to those shared by all four donors).

Data came from immunoSEQ multiplex PCR; TCRdb stores just in-frame clones and leaves some out. The sample consists of about 820,000 clones, almost 95% of them appearing once. The CDR3 is 15 residues long. The V gene's germline CDR1 is SSHAT and CDR2 FNYEAQ (reference sequence). Comments on this clone: The antigen is unknown. One end of the junction varies from germline; a read error may be responsible.

CD45RO-negative CD8 cells positively selected for CCR7 made up the naive population, which excluded terminally differentiated effector memory CD45RA+ cells. The chain carries TRBV7-7 and TRBJ2-5; 8 positions agree with TRBD1. Sequencing was carried out using naive CD8+ T cells sorted from blood. The clonotype was recovered from a man aged 25 to 40 in good health. CDR3 amino acids: CASSFADTGGETQYF. The CDR3 DNA sequence: TGTGCTAGCAGCTTCGCCGATACAGGGGGAGAGACCCAGTACTTC.